This is a list of T cell receptor beta chains from one sample in a study of blood T cell repertoires in COVID-19. The repertoire was sequenced with immunoSEQ multiplex PCR; TCRdb's copy has only in-frame clones and lacks some. The sample shows roughly 120,000 clones, roughly 85% of them seen only once. The sequencing input was peripheral blood. The receptors were gathered from a woman aged 55 to 70 with acute or convalescent COVID-19. CDR3s include the opening cysteine and the closing phenylalanine or tryptophan. D genes are given only for firm matches. A clone size is listed for some rows: how often the clone was seen (once, few, many), or a class if it is expanded.

>-|TRBV11-2|TRBJ2-7|-
CASTPPKRGGEEQYF
TGTGCCAGCACCCCCCCGAAGCGAGGAGGGGAGGAGCAGTACTTC
>-|TRBV6-5|TRBJ1-2|TRBD1
CASLTGVYGYTF
TGTGCCAGCCTTACAGGGGTCTATGGCTACACCTTC
>-|TRBV7-8|TRBJ2-7|TRBD1
CASSTNSGTGVDEQYF
TGTGCCAGCAGCACAAACTCCGGGACAGGGGTTGACGAGCAGTACTTC
>-|TRBV7-9|TRBJ1-2|TRBD1
CASSGDRAYGYTF
TGTGCCAGCAGCGGGGACAGGGCCTATGGCTACACCTTC
>-|TRBV3-1/TRBV3-2|TRBJ2-3|TRBD2
CASSQSSGDTDTQYF
TGTGCCAGCAGCCAATCTAGCGGGGACACAGATACGCAGTATTTT
>-|TRBV24-1|TRBJ1-1|TRBD1
CATTNGQGRAFF
TGTGCCACCACTAATGGACAGGGTAGAGCTTTCTTT
>few|TRBV7-9|TRBJ1-2|-
CASSLALAARSDGYTF
TGTGCCAGCAGCTTAGCTTTAGCCGCTCGGTCCGATGGCTACACCTTC
>many|TRBV6-2/TRBV6-3|TRBJ1-5|-
CASSSVHGELRSQPQHF
TGTGCCAGCAGTTCTGTCCACGGGGAGCTTAGGAGTCAGCCCCAGCATTTT
>-|TRBV28|TRBJ2-7|-
CASTPGWGDEQYF
TGTGCCAGCACCCCAGGGTGGGGGGACGAGCAGTACTTC
>-|TRBV18|TRBJ2-1|-
CASSPSQGYNEQFF
TGTGCCAGCTCACCTAGCCAGGGCTACAATGAGCAGTTCTTC
>-|TRBV28|TRBJ2-1|-
CASSFSRDNEQFF
TGTGCCAGCAGTTTTTCCAGGGACAATGAGCAGTTCTTC
>-|TRBV7-7|TRBJ2-5|TRBD2
CASSGGGETQYF
TGTGCTAGCAGTGGGGGGGGAGAGACCCAGTACTTC
>once|TRBV5-1|TRBJ2-7|-
CASSLATGDEQYF
TGCGCCAGCAGCTTGGCCACGGGGGACGAGCAGTACTTC
>-|TRBV7-2|TRBJ2-1|TRBD1
CASSILDRGPNNEQFF
TGTGCCAGCAGTATCCTGGACAGGGGGCCCAACAATGAGCAGTTCTTC
>-|TRBV4-1|TRBJ2-1|-
CASSPNGVYNEQFF
TGCGCCAGCAGCCCCAACGGGGTGTACAATGAGCAGTTCTTC
>-|TRBV19|TRBJ1-1|-
CASAEGMNTEAFF
TGTGCCAGTGCGGAGGGAATGAACACTGAAGCTTTCTTT
>-|TRBV11-2|TRBJ2-1|TRBD1
CASSATRDRGYNEQFF
TGTGCCAGCAGCGCTACCCGGGACAGGGGTTACAATGAGCAGTTCTTC
>once|TRBV6-5|TRBJ1-1|-
CASSYRQQGPEAFF
TGTGCCAGCAGTTACAGGCAACAGGGTCCTGAAGCTTTCTTT
>-|TRBV24-1|TRBJ1-2|-
CATSDPSDGYTF
TGTGCCACCAGTGATCCTTCGGATGGCTACACCTTC
>few|TRBV15|TRBJ2-1|TRBD2
CATSRESSGGGLQSEQFF
TGTGCCACCAGCAGAGAGTCAAGCGGGGGAGGGCTACAATCTGAGCAGTTCTTC
>-|TRBV14|TRBJ1-1|TRBD1
CASSYTGGTEAFF
TGTGCCAGCAGTTACACAGGGGGCACTGAAGCTTTCTTT
>few|TRBV7-3|TRBJ1-1|TRBD1
CASSLETGSNTEAFF
TGTGCCAGCAGCCTCGAGACAGGGTCCAACACTGAAGCTTTCTTT
>-|TRBV19|TRBJ2-7|-
CASSRDSGAYEQYF
TGTGCCAGTAGTCGAGACTCTGGGGCTTACGAGCAGTACTTC
>-|TRBV10-3|TRBJ1-6|TRBD1
CAISDREGQGGSPLHF
TGTGCCATCAGTGATAGAGAGGGACAGGGGGGATCACCCCTCCACTTT